This T cell receptor beta chain was captured in a study of vaccination and CD4 T cells after COVID-19. The CDR3 is 12 residues long. Germline CDR1 and CDR2: ENHRY and SYGVKD. Trimming cost V 6 bases and J 4 bases, with 6 bases left between them. Worth noting for this clonotype: What it recognizes is unknown.

The Oncomine TCR Beta short-read assay was applied to DNA of cultured CD4+ T cells. TCRdb recomputed calls from the PCR reads with MiXCR, one row per CDR3 protein. Of 20,000 to 25,000 distinct CDR3 sequences detected, approximately 50% appear once; the ten largest clones hold about 9.4%. Treatment here: approximately nine-day PBMC culture with coronavirus spike peptide pools or control peptides (ViraFEST assay). What was sequenced was CD4+ T cells from blood, cultured in vitro. The sequence was obtained from a human donor who had recovered from COVID-19. The chain is built from TRBV10-3 and TRBJ2-2; no firm D call. CDR3 bases: TGTGCCATCAGCGGAACCACCGGGGAGCTGTTTTTT. It specifies CAISGTTGELFF.